The rows below give T cell receptor beta chains drawn from one sample of a study of shared clonotypes between healthy human individuals. Here immunoSEQ multiplex PCR was the method, and the copy in TCRdb shows in-frame clones only, minus some. The sample includes 1.5 million to 2.5 million clones, approximately 94% of them seen just once. The sample consisted of naive CD8+ T cells sorted from blood. The receptors were sampled from a man in his late teens or twenties in good health. The CDR3 runs from the conserved cysteine through the conserved F or W. The D gene is left open where the match is weak. Clone size is given for some rows only: seen once, a few or many times, or a class if the clone is expanded.

cdr3_nt: TGTGCCAGCAGCCGAGGGGGGTACACTGAAGCTTTCTTT
cdr3_aa: CASSRGGYTEAFF
j_call: TRBJ1-1
d_call: NA
v_call: TRBV5-6
clone_size: once
cdr3_length: 13

cdr3_nt: TGTGCCAGCAGCTTAGTATCGATCACCGGGGAGCTGTTTTTT
cdr3_aa: CASSLVSITGELFF
j_call: TRBJ2-2
d_call: NA
v_call: TRBV7-2
clone_size: NA
cdr3_length: 14

cdr3_nt: TGCGCCAGCAGCCCAGGACAGGGGGCAGGAGAGCAGTACTTC
cdr3_aa: CASSPGQGAGEQYF
j_call: TRBJ2-7
d_call: TRBD1
v_call: TRBV4-1
clone_size: NA
cdr3_length: 14

cdr3_nt: TGTGCCAGCAGCTTAGTCTGGCAGGGGGCAGAAGCTTTCTTT
cdr3_aa: CASSLVWQGAEAFF
j_call: TRBJ1-1
d_call: TRBD1
v_call: TRBV7-2
clone_size: NA
cdr3_length: 14

cdr3_nt: TGTGCCAGCCGGGACTATAACTACGAGCAGTACTTC
cdr3_aa: CASRDYNYEQYF
j_call: TRBJ2-7
d_call: TRBD2
v_call: TRBV6-6
clone_size: NA
cdr3_length: 12

cdr3_nt: TGTGCCAGCAGGGCGGGACAGGGAGGAGGCAATGAGCAGTTCTTC
cdr3_aa: CASRAGQGGGNEQFF
j_call: TRBJ2-1
d_call: TRBD1
v_call: TRBV6-5
clone_size: NA
cdr3_length: 15

cdr3_nt: TGTGCCAGCAGCGTAGGCGGTTCTACCTACGAGCAGTACTTC
cdr3_aa: CASSVGGSTYEQYF
j_call: TRBJ2-7
d_call: NA
v_call: TRBV9
clone_size: NA
cdr3_length: 14

cdr3_nt: TGTGCCAGCAGCCCCTGGGGCGGGAGCTCCTACAATGAGCAGTTCTTC
cdr3_aa: CASSPWGGSSYNEQFF
j_call: TRBJ2-1
d_call: TRBD2
v_call: TRBV9
clone_size: NA
cdr3_length: 16

cdr3_nt: TGCAGCGCCCGAGACGGTTGGTCCTACGAGCAGTACTTC
cdr3_aa: CSARDGWSYEQYF
j_call: TRBJ2-7
d_call: NA
v_call: TRBV29-1
clone_size: NA
cdr3_length: 13

cdr3_nt: TGTGCCAGCAGCTCTTTTCCGGGTAGCGGCGGGGAGCTGTTTTTT
cdr3_aa: CASSSFPGSGGELFF
j_call: TRBJ2-2
d_call: NA
v_call: TRBV7-3
clone_size: NA
cdr3_length: 15

cdr3_nt: TGCGCCAGCAGTGAGTCGGGGACGCGGACCGGGGAGCTGTTTTTT
cdr3_aa: CASSESGTRTGELFF
j_call: TRBJ2-2
d_call: NA
v_call: TRBV10-1
clone_size: NA
cdr3_length: 15

cdr3_nt: TGTGCCAGCAGCCCCAGGGGGGAGGGGACCTACGAGCAGTACTTC
cdr3_aa: CASSPRGEGTYEQYF
j_call: TRBJ2-7
d_call: NA
v_call: TRBV13
clone_size: NA
cdr3_length: 15

cdr3_nt: TGTGCCAGCAACTGGACACCCGCCTACGAGCAGTACTTC
cdr3_aa: CASNWTPAYEQYF
j_call: TRBJ2-7
d_call: NA
v_call: TRBV6-1
clone_size: NA
cdr3_length: 13

cdr3_nt: TGTGCCAGCAGCGTAGGGACAGTGAACACCGGGGAGCTGTTTTTT
cdr3_aa: CASSVGTVNTGELFF
j_call: TRBJ2-2
d_call: NA
v_call: TRBV9
clone_size: NA
cdr3_length: 15

cdr3_nt: TGTGCCAGCAGCCCCGGGGAAAGCTCCTACGAGCAGTACTTC
cdr3_aa: CASSPGESSYEQYF
j_call: TRBJ2-7
d_call: NA
v_call: TRBV27
clone_size: NA
cdr3_length: 14

cdr3_nt: TGTGCCAGCAGTTCGGGAGAAGACTATGGCTACACCTTC
cdr3_aa: CASSSGEDYGYTF
j_call: TRBJ1-2
d_call: NA
v_call: TRBV6-6
clone_size: NA
cdr3_length: 13

cdr3_nt: TGCAGCGGCAGAGGGACGGCTAATGAAGCTTTCTTT
cdr3_aa: CSGRGTANEAFF
j_call: TRBJ1-1
d_call: NA
v_call: TRBV29-1
clone_size: NA
cdr3_length: 12

cdr3_nt: TGTGCCAGCAGTCCGACAGGGGCTTATAACTATGGCTACACCTTC
cdr3_aa: CASSPTGAYNYGYTF
j_call: TRBJ1-2
d_call: TRBD1
v_call: TRBV27
clone_size: NA
cdr3_length: 15

cdr3_nt: TGTGCCTGGAGAGACAACTATGGCTACACCTTC
cdr3_aa: CAWRDNYGYTF
j_call: TRBJ1-2
d_call: NA
v_call: TRBV30
clone_size: NA
cdr3_length: 11

cdr3_nt: TGTGCCAGCAGCTTAGTAACAGGGATGAATGAGCAGTTCTTC
cdr3_aa: CASSLVTGMNEQFF
j_call: TRBJ2-1
d_call: NA
v_call: TRBV11-2
clone_size: NA
cdr3_length: 14

cdr3_nt: TGTGCCAGCAGCCCTCGACTAGCGGGAGGTACTTACAATGAGCAGTTCTTC
cdr3_aa: CASSPRLAGGTYNEQFF
j_call: TRBJ2-1
d_call: TRBD2
v_call: TRBV9
clone_size: NA
cdr3_length: 17

cdr3_nt: TGCGCCAGCAGTCCCGGGACTAGATTTTACGAGCAGTACTTC
cdr3_aa: CASSPGTRFYEQYF
j_call: TRBJ2-7
d_call: TRBD2
v_call: TRBV5-1
clone_size: NA
cdr3_length: 14

cdr3_nt: TGTGCCAGCAGCCCACGACAGGGGGGGACCTACGAGCAGTACTTC
cdr3_aa: CASSPRQGGTYEQYF
j_call: TRBJ2-7
d_call: TRBD1
v_call: TRBV7-9
clone_size: once
cdr3_length: 15

cdr3_nt: TGTGCCTGGAGGGGATTGCGACAGGGGACGAACACTGAAGCTTTCTTT
cdr3_aa: CAWRGLRQGTNTEAFF
j_call: TRBJ1-1
d_call: TRBD1
v_call: TRBV30
clone_size: NA
cdr3_length: 16

cdr3_nt: TGCGCCAGCAGCCAAGAATCTAGCGGGAGCTACAATGAGCAGTTCTTC
cdr3_aa: CASSQESSGSYNEQFF
j_call: TRBJ2-1
d_call: TRBD2
v_call: TRBV4-1
clone_size: once
cdr3_length: 16

cdr3_nt: TGTGCCAGCAGCTTATACCGGGGCCTTTACACCGGGGAGCTGTTTTTT
cdr3_aa: CASSLYRGLYTGELFF
j_call: TRBJ2-2
d_call: NA
v_call: TRBV7-3
clone_size: NA
cdr3_length: 16

cdr3_nt: TGTGCCAGCAGCTTCGAGGGGGGCTACGAGCAGTACTTC
cdr3_aa: CASSFEGGYEQYF
j_call: TRBJ2-7
d_call: NA
v_call: TRBV5-4
clone_size: NA
cdr3_length: 13

cdr3_nt: TGTGCCAGCAGCCAAGATGGACATGTAGCCACCGGGGAGCTGTTTTTT
cdr3_aa: CASSQDGHVATGELFF
j_call: TRBJ2-2
d_call: NA
v_call: TRBV14
clone_size: NA
cdr3_length: 16

cdr3_nt: TGCGCCGTAGAGTGCCCTCGGCAAGGTTTGGCCCAGTACTTC
cdr3_aa: CAVECPRQGLAQYF
j_call: TRBJ2-5
d_call: NA
v_call: TRBV10-1
clone_size: NA
cdr3_length: 14

cdr3_nt: TGTGCCAGCAGCTTATCTCCGGGGGATATGAATGAGCAGTTCTTC
cdr3_aa: CASSLSPGDMNEQFF
j_call: TRBJ2-1
d_call: NA
v_call: TRBV7-8
clone_size: NA
cdr3_length: 15

cdr3_nt: TGTGCCAGCAGCTTAGTGCTGGGGACCTATGGCTACACCTTC
cdr3_aa: CASSLVLGTYGYTF
j_call: TRBJ1-2
d_call: NA
v_call: TRBV7-9
clone_size: NA
cdr3_length: 14

cdr3_nt: TGTGCCAGCAGCGCGGCCGGGGTCCCCTATAATTCACCCCTCCACTTT
cdr3_aa: CASSAAGVPYNSPLHF
j_call: TRBJ1-6
d_call: NA
v_call: TRBV9
clone_size: NA
cdr3_length: 16

cdr3_nt: TGTGCCAGCAGCTTGGGGCCAGATACGCAGTATTTT
cdr3_aa: CASSLGPDTQYF
j_call: TRBJ2-3
d_call: NA
v_call: TRBV13
clone_size: once
cdr3_length: 12

cdr3_nt: TGTGCCAGCAGCTTGGGACGAGGGTTAGAGACCCAGTACTTC
cdr3_aa: CASSLGRGLETQYF
j_call: TRBJ2-5
d_call: NA
v_call: TRBV7-9
clone_size: once
cdr3_length: 14

cdr3_nt: TGTGCCAGCAGTTTATCTCCCAGTCTCTACGAGCAGTACTTC
cdr3_aa: CASSLSPSLYEQYF
j_call: TRBJ2-7
d_call: NA
v_call: TRBV28
clone_size: NA
cdr3_length: 14

cdr3_nt: TGTGCCAGCTCACCACGAAGCGGGACTCCGAACACCGGGGAGCTGTTTTTT
cdr3_aa: CASSPRSGTPNTGELFF
j_call: TRBJ2-2
d_call: TRBD2
v_call: TRBV18
clone_size: NA
cdr3_length: 17

cdr3_nt: TGCGCCAGCACCATATCAAGCGGGGGGGCGTACGAGCAGTACTTC
cdr3_aa: CASTISSGGAYEQYF
j_call: TRBJ2-7
d_call: TRBD2
v_call: TRBV4-1
clone_size: NA
cdr3_length: 15

cdr3_nt: TGTGCCAGCAGTGATACTGACAGGGTACACTATGGCTACACCTTC
cdr3_aa: CASSDTDRVHYGYTF
j_call: TRBJ1-2
d_call: TRBD1
v_call: TRBV6-1
clone_size: NA
cdr3_length: 15

cdr3_nt: TGTGCCAGCCAGGACATCCTAAACAATGAGCAGTTCTTC
cdr3_aa: CASQDILNNEQFF
j_call: TRBJ2-1
d_call: NA
v_call: TRBV13
clone_size: NA
cdr3_length: 13

cdr3_nt: TGTGCCAGCAGCTTAACTTCAGGGGGCACAGATACGCAGTATTTT
cdr3_aa: CASSLTSGGTDTQYF
j_call: TRBJ2-3
d_call: NA
v_call: TRBV7-3
clone_size: NA
cdr3_length: 15